This entry lists 25 T cell receptor beta chains sequenced from one sample in a study of technical replicates of blood from four donors. Profiling relied on immunoSEQ multiplex PCR, and the TCRdb table lists in-frame clones only, not all of them. The table shows approximately 49,000 clones, with around nine tenths occurring only once. The source material was PBMCs. All receptors derive from a human donor in good health. Some clones in this sample may be carry-over from other donors' samples.

This clone was counted once. The chain uses TRBV29-1 and TRBJ2-5, with a tentative D call TRBD1 (7 bases). V dropped 3 bases and J dropped 4 bases, with 12 bases sitting between them. Germline values: CDR1 SQVTM, CDR2 ANQGSEA. CDR3 size: 13 residues. CDR3 in amino acids: CSVEPGGRETQYF. DNA for the CDR3: TGCAGCGTTGAGCCAGGGGGGCGAGAGACCCAGTACTTC. Full variable domain (missing parts from reference TRBV29-1 and TRBJ2-5): SAVISQKPSRDICQRGTSLTIQCQVDSQVTMMFWYRQQPGQSLTLIATANQGSEATYESGFVIDKFPISRPNLTFSTLTVSNMSPEDSSIYLCSVEPGGRETQYFGPGTRLLVL.

This CDR3 reads CASSPGLAGAGTGELFF. For the CDR3, the DNA is TGTGCCAGCAGTCCGGGACTAGCGGGAGCTGGCACCGGGGAGCTGTTTTTT. The chain couples TRBV2 to TRBJ2-2; the match to TRBD2 covers 14 bases. CDR1 is SNHLY and CDR2 is FYNNEI in the germline V gene. CDR3 length: 17 residues. Losses at the gene ends were 5 bases for V and 4 bases for J; bases not matched to a gene: 6.

V is TRBV18 and J is TRBJ1-5; D not certain. Germline V CDR1 and CDR2: KGHSH, LQKENI. The CDR3 sequence is 14 residues long. V was pared by 3 bases and J by 2 bases, with 8 bases between. As DNA, the CDR3 is TGTGCCAGCTCACCTATGTATGGCAATCAGCCCCAGCATTTT. It specifies CASSPMYGNQPQHF. Full variable domain (rest looked up from reference TRBV18 and TRBJ1-5): NAGVMQNPRHLVRRRGQEARLRCSPMKGHSHVYWYRQLPEEGLKFMVYLQKENIIDESGMPKERFSAEFPKEGPSILRIQQVVRGDSAAYFCASSPMYGNQPQHFGDGTRLSIL.

The rearrangement uses TRBV11-3 and TRBJ1-5; 12 bases are shared with TRBD1. This CDR3 region has 17 residues. Looked up from germline, CDR1 is SGHNT and CDR2 is YENEEA. With 1 base clipped from V and 3 bases from J, the junction kept 4 bases outside the gene matches. CDR3 bases: TGTGCCAGCAGCTTAGTTCGGGACAGGGGGCACAATCAGCCCCAGCATTTT. It codes for CASSLVRDRGHNQPQHF.

The rearrangement joins TRBV28 to TRBJ1-2; possibly TRBD1 for D (5 bases). The CDR3 runs to 13 residues. The V and J ends lost 10 bases and 4 bases respectively, with 16 bases between them. CDR1 is MDHEN, CDR2 SYDVKM, per germline. The CDR3 coding sequence is TGTGCCACCTTACTAACGGGGGGCTATGGCTACACCTTC. Protein: CATLLTGGYGYTF.

This clone was counted once. As DNA, the CDR3 is TGTGCCAGCAGCCAGGACAGGACTGGAAACACCATATATTTT. The encoded protein is CASSQDRTGNTIYF. The chain links TRBV5-4 to TRBJ1-3; 7 nucleotides align to TRBD1. The V gene end was trimmed by 4 bases and the J gene end by 2 bases; junction bases not matched to a gene: 3. The germline gives CDR1 SGHNT, CDR2 YYREEE (reference sequence). The CDR3 runs to 14 residues. Full variable domain (missing parts from reference TRBV5-4 and TRBJ1-3): ETGVTQSPTHLIKTRGQQVTLRCSSQSGHNTVSWYQQALGQGPQFIFQYYREEENGRGNFPPRFSGLQFPNYSSELNVNALELDDSALYLCASSQDRTGNTIYFGEGSWLTVV.

The rearrangement uses TRBV5-8 and TRBJ2-1; 8 nucleotides align to TRBD2. Germline CDR1 is SGHTS and CDR2 is YDEGEE. V lost 4 bases to trimming and J lost 9 bases; unmatched junction nucleotides: 9. CDR3 length: 14 amino acids. CDR3 amino acids: CASSRELAEGEQFF. CDR3 bases: TGTGCCAGCAGCCGCGAACTAGCGGAGGGTGAGCAGTTCTTC.

J is TRBJ2-3 and V is TRBV18, with TRBD2 matching over 13 bases. In germline, CDR1 is KGHSH, CDR2 LQKENI. The CDR3 totals 16 residues. After removal of 2 bases from V and 3 bases from J, the junction contained 2 bases not matched to a gene. CDR3 nucleotides: TGTGCCAGCTCACCAACTAGCGGGAGGGTGACAGATACGCAGTATTTT. Its translation: CASSPTSGRVTDTQYF.

This clone was observed a few times. The chain couples TRBV13 to TRBJ2-3; 9 nucleotides line up with TRBD1. V lost 5 bases to trimming and J lost 4 bases; unmatched junction nucleotides: 10. Germline assignment: CDR1 PRHDT and CDR2 FYEKMQ (reference sequence). CDR3 size: 16 residues. CDR3 protein: CASSRPGTGPPDTQYF. Here the CDR3 DNA reads TGTGCCAGCAGCCGCCCCGGGACAGGGCCCCCAGATACGCAGTATTTT.

This clone was seen only once. This chain links TRBV7-2 with TRBJ1-2; 7 bases map to TRBD1. V lost 1 base, J lost 5 bases, and 7 bases stayed unmatched. The germline CDR1 and CDR2 sequences are SGHTA and FQGNSA. The CDR3 sequence is 15 residues long. CDR3 amino acids: CASSLDRTGYYGYTF. CDR3 sequence (DNA): TGTGCCAGCAGCTTAGACCGGACAGGTTATTATGGCTACACCTTC.

The chain carries TRBV19 and TRBJ2-2, with D possibly matching TRBD1 (6 bases). The CDR3 sequence is 15 residues long. Trimming removed 5 bases from V and 4 bases from J, with 14 bases in between. Per the germline V gene, CDR1 is LNHDA and CDR2 is SQIVND (reference sequence). The CDR3 DNA is TGTGCCAGTAGTCTATACGTAGGGGGCACCGGGGAGCTGTTTTTT. This gives the protein CASSLYVGGTGELFF.

This clone appeared once. The rearrangement joins TRBV19 to TRBJ1-1, with D possibly TRBD1 on 6 matching bases. Germline CDR1 is LNHDA and CDR2 is SQIVND (reference sequence). The CDR3 length is 13 residues. Trimming pared 8 bases from V and 0 bases from J, leaving 10 bases between. In DNA, the CDR3 is TGTGCCAGTCTAGACAGGCTGAACACTGAAGCTTTCTTT. Its protein is CASLDRLNTEAFF. The complete variable domain, with remaining parts taken from reference TRBV19 and TRBJ1-1, reads DGGITQSPKYLFRKEGQNVTLSCEQNLNHDAMYWYRQDPGQGLRLIYYSQIVNDFQKGDIAEGYSVSREKKESFPLTVTSAQKNPTAFYLCASLDRLNTEAFFGQGTRLTVV.

This clone was counted once. The chain is built from TRBV25-1 and TRBJ2-5; 12 nucleotides align to TRBD1. Losses at the gene ends were 2 bases for V and 5 bases for J; bases not matched to a gene: 6. The CDR3 spans 16 residues. CDR1 and CDR2 (germline): MGHDK, SYGVNS. The CDR3 DNA reads as TGTGCCAGCAGTGAAGCGGGACAGGGGGCCCGGGAGACCCAGTACTTC. Translation gives CASSEAGQGARETQYF.

The V and J genes are TRBV11-2 and TRBJ2-7, with TRBD1 matching 7 bases. CDR1 and CDR2 (germline): SGHAT, FQNNGV. The CDR3 spans 15 residues. J lost 2 bases, V lost 4 bases, and 8 bases had no gene match. CDR3 amino acids: CASSSRVTGTYEQYF. The CDR3 bases are TGTGCCAGCAGCTCCCGGGTGACAGGGACCTACGAGCAGTACTTC.

The chain carries TRBV25-1 and TRBJ1-1, with a weak D call TRBD1 (5 bases). Germline CDR1 reads MGHDK; CDR2 reads SYGVNS. Trimming removed 1 base at V and 1 base at J, with 10 bases between. This CDR3 has 15 amino acids. CDR3 amino acids: CASSEWGGRNTEAFF. The CDR3 nucleotides read TGTGCCAGCAGTGAATGGGGCGGAAGGAACACTGAAGCTTTCTTT.

The chain carries TRBV2 and TRBJ2-5; D possibly corresponds to TRBD1 (6 bases). Looked up from germline, CDR1 is SNHLY and CDR2 is FYNNEI. V lost 6 bases and J 0 bases, leaving 11 bases between the germline ends. This CDR3 region has 14 residues. The CDR3 spells CASSGTTYQETQYF. Written as DNA, the CDR3 is TGTGCCAGCAGCGGGACAACATACCAAGAGACCCAGTACTTC.

The chain is built from TRBV6-1 and TRBJ2-7, with 10 positions matching TRBD1. Germline V lookup: CDR1 MNHNS, CDR2 SASEGT. CDR3 size: 13 residues. The V gene end was trimmed by 9 bases and the J gene end by 4 bases; junction bases not matched to a gene: 6. For the CDR3, the DNA is TGTGCCAGTGACAGGGGGCAGGGGTACGAGCAGTACTTC. It yields the protein CASDRGQGYEQYF.

This chain uses TRBV5-1 with TRBJ1-1; unclear D gene. With 3 bases removed from V and 1 base from J, the gap between germline ends came to 10 bases. The germline V gene has CDR1 SGHRS and CDR2 YFSETQ. This CDR3 contains 14 residues. The CDR3 DNA is TGCGCCAGCAGCTCGGAGGTGACGAACACTGAAGCTTTCTTT. This codes for CASSSEVTNTEAFF.

The V gene is TRBV6-1, the J gene TRBJ2-1; D might be TRBD1 (6 bases). There are 15 residues in the CDR3. The V end was cut by 4 bases, the J end by 4 bases, with 14 bases between. In germline, CDR1 is MNHNS, CDR2 SASEGT. CDR3 DNA: TGTGCCAGCAGTGTGACAGGACAACCATACAATGAGCAGTTCTTC. This sequence encodes CASSVTGQPYNEQFF.

The V gene is TRBV11-1, the J gene TRBJ2-6; possibly TRBD1 for D (5 bases). Trimming removed 5 bases from V and 11 bases from J, with 22 bases in between. This CDR3 has 16 residues. CDR1 is SGHAT, CDR2 FQDESV, per germline (reference sequence). The CDR3 sequence: CASSQRQTPDSHVLTF. DNA of the CDR3: TGTGCCAGCAGCCAAAGACAGACCCCCGATTCCCACGTCCTGACTTTC. Filled out from reference TRBV11-1 and TRBJ2-6, the complete variable domain reads EAEVAQSPRYKITEKSQAVAFWCDPISGHATLYWYRQILGQGPELLVQFQDESVVDDSQLPKDRFSAERLKGVDSTLKIQPAELGDSAMYLCASSQRQTPDSHVLTFGAGSRLTVL.

V and J are TRBV7-3 and TRBJ2-7; the match to TRBD1 covers 7 bases. The germline gives CDR1 SGHTA, CDR2 FQGTGA. J was trimmed by 7 bases and V by 5 bases; bases with no gene match: 14. The CDR3 is made up of 15 amino acids. The CDR3 reads CASSRGTEESEEQYF. CDR3 in DNA: TGTGCCAGCAGCCGAGGGACAGAAGAAAGCGAGGAGCAGTACTTC.

The table lists this clone with a count of one. This chain joins TRBV6-1 and TRBJ1-5, with D perhaps matching TRBD1 (5 bases). Germline-derived CDR1 and CDR2 are MNHNS and SASEGT. V gave up 7 bases and J gave up 6 bases, with 19 bases separating them. CDR3 size: 15 residues. Written as DNA, the CDR3 is TGTGCCAGCACTCTCCGGGGGACCCAGGTTCAGCCCCAGCATTTT. Protein sequence: CASTLRGTQVQPQHF.

CDR3 coding DNA: TGTGCCAGCAGCCAAGAAGGGACAGGGGAAAGCTACACCTTC. This gives the protein CASSQEGTGESYTF. V gene TRBV4-2 combines with J gene TRBJ1-2, with TRBD1 identical over 10 bases. Germline loops: CDR1 LGHNA, CDR2 YNFKEQ. The V segment lost 0 bases and the J segment 9 bases; nucleotides outside the gene matches: 4. CDR3 length: 14 residues.

This clone was found a few times. The chain couples TRBV21-1 to TRBJ1-5. TRBV21-1 counts as a pseudogene. The CDR3 covers 13 residues. CDR3 DNA: TGTGCCAGCGGCGCAACTCTAGGTCAGCCCCAGCATTTT. Translating gives CASGATLGQPQHF.

Notes on this clone: Other DNA sequences from this sample encode an identical CDR3 as well. The chain has TRBV5-1 and TRBJ1-5; 8 bases map to TRBD1. This CDR3 spans 15 amino acids. V gave up 4 bases and J gave up 1 base; unmatched junction bases: 4. From germline, CDR1 is SGHRS and CDR2 YFSETQ. The CDR3 nucleotides are TGCGCCAGCAGCCTGACAGGGGAAAGCAATCAGCCCCAGCATTTT. This codes for CASSLTGESNQPQHF.